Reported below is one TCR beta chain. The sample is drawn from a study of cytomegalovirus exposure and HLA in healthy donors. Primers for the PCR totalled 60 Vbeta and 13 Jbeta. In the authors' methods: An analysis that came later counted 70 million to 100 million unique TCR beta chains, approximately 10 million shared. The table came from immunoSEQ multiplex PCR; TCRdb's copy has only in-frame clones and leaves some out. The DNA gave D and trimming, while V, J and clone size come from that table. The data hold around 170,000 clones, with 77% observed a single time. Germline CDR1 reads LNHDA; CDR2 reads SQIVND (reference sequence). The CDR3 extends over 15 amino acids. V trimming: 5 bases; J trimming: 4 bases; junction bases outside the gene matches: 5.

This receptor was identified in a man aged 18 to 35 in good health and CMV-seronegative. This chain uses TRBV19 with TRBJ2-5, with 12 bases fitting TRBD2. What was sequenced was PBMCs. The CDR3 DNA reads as TGTGCCAGTAGTGGTTCGGGACTAGCGGGAGAGACCCAGTACTTC. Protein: CASSGSGLAGETQYF.